What follows are 13 T cell receptor beta chains derived from one specimen sequenced in a study of response to subunit inactivated influenza vaccine. TCRdb recomputed calls from the RT-PCR reads with MiXCR, one row per CDR3 protein. The table lists approximately 160,000 distinct CDR3 sequences, over 8.5% of them singletons. This sample comprised CD8+ T cells sorted from PBMCs, obtained less than 30 months after vaccination. These receptors all stem from a man aged 45-69 years who received an inactivated influenza vaccine.

This clonotype was detected many times. The chain recombines TRBV12-3 or TRBV12-4 with TRBJ2-7; possibly TRBD1 or TRBD2 for D (5 bases each). Trimming shortened V by 7 bases and J by 5 bases, and 18 bases separated the two germline ends. The CDR3 has 14 residues. In nucleotides, the CDR3 is TGTGCCAGCACCCTGGGGGTCGGATACAACGAGCAGTACTTC. Encoded protein: CASTLGVGYNEQYF.

This clonotype was observed many times. The gene calls are TRBV5-1 and TRBJ2-7; TRBD2 is a possible D gene (5 bases). The V and J ends lost 2 bases and 5 bases respectively, with 8 bases between them. The CDR3 consists of 12 residues. Germline assignment: CDR1 SGHRS and CDR2 YFSETQ. Written as DNA, the CDR3 is TGCGCCAGCAGCTTAACCGGGGACGAGCAGTACTTC. As protein: CASSLTGDEQYF.

The table lists this clonotype with a few counts. The chain recombines TRBV9 with TRBJ1-3; TRBD1 might be the D (6 bases). The CDR3 runs 14 residues. V was shortened by 3 bases and J by 2 bases, with 9 bases between the two germline ends. Germline CDR1 is SGDLS and CDR2 is YYNGEE. CDR3 residues: CASSGDTPGNTIYF. CDR3 nucleotide sequence: TGTGCCAGCAGCGGGGACACTCCTGGAAACACCATATATTTT.

The J gene is TRBJ2-7, the V gene TRBV7-9; TRBD2 might be the D (5 bases). CDR1 and CDR2 from the germline V gene are SEHNR and FQNEAQ (reference sequence). This CDR3 region has 11 residues. Trimming removed 8 bases at V and 6 bases at J, with 11 bases between. The CDR3 loop is CASWLAGEQYF. As DNA, the CDR3 is TGTGCCAGCTGGCTGGCGGGCGAGCAGTACTTC.

V and J are TRBV28 and TRBJ2-7; a possible D gene is TRBD1 (5 bases). The CDR3 contains 16 residues. CDR1 and CDR2 (germline): MDHEN, SYDVKM. The ends were cut back, 3 bases at V and 4 bases at J, with 19 bases in the middle. The CDR3 spells CASSFALGDGFYEQYF. The CDR3 nucleotides read TGTGCCAGCAGTTTTGCTCTAGGGGATGGATTTTACGAGCAGTACTTC.

This clonotype was seen only a few times. The chain carries TRBV11-2 and TRBJ2-1; D is ambiguous. The germline V and J ends were trimmed by 5 bases and 6 bases, with 20 bases remaining between them. CDR3 length: 16 amino acids. Looked up from germline, CDR1 is SGHAT and CDR2 is FQNNGV. CDR3 loop: CASSVSSFQIFNEQFF. In DNA form, the CDR3 reads TGTGCCAGCAGCGTCTCTAGTTTCCAAATATTCAATGAGCAGTTCTTC.

J is TRBJ2-7 and V is TRBV11-2; 8 bases agree with TRBD1. Looked up from germline, CDR1 is SGHAT and CDR2 is FQNNGV. The CDR3 length is 16 residues. The junction had 8 bases not matched to a gene; V was cut back by 1 base and J by 3 bases. CDR3 residues: CASSLAIATGGYEQYF. The CDR3 bases are TGTGCCAGCAGCTTAGCAATCGCTACAGGGGGCTACGAGCAGTACTTC. Full variable domain (rest looked up from reference TRBV11-2 and TRBJ2-7): EAGVAQSPRYKIIEKRQSVAFWCNPISGHATLYWYQQILGQGPKLLIQFQNNGVVDDSQLPKDRFSAERLKGVDSTLKIQPAKLEDSAVYLCASSLAIATGGYEQYFGPGTRLTVT.

The rearrangement joins TRBV7-9 to TRBJ2-7; a possible D gene is TRBD1 (5 bases). CDR3 length equals 15 residues. Germline V gene lookup returns CDR1 SEHNR and CDR2 FQNEAQ (reference sequence). The V gene lost 5 bases and the J gene lost 0 bases, with 14 bases spanning the gap. This CDR3 reads CASSRSAGLSYEQYF. The CDR3 coding sequence is TGTGCCAGCAGCCGGTCGGCAGGGCTCTCCTACGAGCAGTACTTC.

This clonotype was seen more than once but under ten times. The gene calls are TRBV15 and TRBJ1-2; D call uncertain. V lost 2 bases to trimming and J lost 7 bases, with 17 bases between them. The CDR3 contains 15 residues. The germline V gene encodes CDR1 LNHNV and CDR2 YYDKDF (reference sequence). The CDR3 DNA reads as TGTGCCACCAGCAGAACCGGGGTGTGGGATACTGGCTACACCTTC. Translating it yields CATSRTGVWDTGYTF.

The table lists this clonotype with a few counts. The chain recombines TRBV25-1 with TRBJ2-7, with D possibly TRBD1 on 6 matching bases. CDR1 and CDR2 (germline): MGHDK, SYGVNS. V lost 6 bases and J lost 2, with 17 bases in between. CDR3 length: 15 amino acids. The CDR3 reads CASSEGQGQTYEQYF. In nucleotides, the CDR3 is TGTGCCAGCAGCGAGGGGCAGGGGCAGACCTACGAGCAGTACTTC.

The chain carries TRBV15 and TRBJ2-1; no reliable D call. Trimming cost V 0 bases and J 4 bases, with 13 bases left between them. Germline V CDR1 and CDR2: LNHNV, YYDKDF (reference sequence). CDR3 size: 16 residues. The CDR3: CATSRDLTLEYNEQFF. CDR3 nucleotides: TGTGCCACCAGCAGAGATCTGACCCTAGAATACAATGAGCAGTTCTTC.

The chain has TRBV28 and TRBJ1-1, with unresolved D. V shed 5 bases and J shed 0 bases, with 13 bases lying between them. Germline CDR1 MDHEN, CDR2 SYDVKM. This CDR3 is 15 amino acids long. The DNA of the CDR3 is TGTGCCAGCAGTCTCCCCCACCGCATGAACACTGAAGCTTTCTTT. Translating it yields CASSLPHRMNTEAFF.

The CDR3 sequence is CASSYAGTGAETQYF. The CDR3 DNA reads TGTGCCAGCAGTTACGCAGGGACGGGGGCAGAGACCCAGTACTTC. The chain carries TRBV6-2 or TRBV6-3 and TRBJ2-5; either TRBD1 or TRBD2 may supply D (6 bases each). Trimming took off 2 bases at V and 4 bases at J, with 14 bases between the two ends. Germline V gene data show CDR1 as MNHEY and CDR2 as SVGEGT. The CDR3 runs to 15 residues.